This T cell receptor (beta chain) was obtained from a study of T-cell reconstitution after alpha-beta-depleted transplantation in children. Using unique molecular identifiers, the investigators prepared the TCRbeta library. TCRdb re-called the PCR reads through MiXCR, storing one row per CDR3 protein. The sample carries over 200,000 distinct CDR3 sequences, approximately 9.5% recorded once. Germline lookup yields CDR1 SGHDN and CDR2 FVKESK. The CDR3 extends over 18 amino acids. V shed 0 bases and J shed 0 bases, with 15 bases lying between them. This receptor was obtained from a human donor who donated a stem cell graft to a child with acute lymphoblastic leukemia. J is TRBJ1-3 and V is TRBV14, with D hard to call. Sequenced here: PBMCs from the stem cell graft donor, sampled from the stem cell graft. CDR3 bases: TGTGCCAGCAGCCAAGAGGCTAGCAGGATATACTCTGGAAACACCATATATTTT. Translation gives CASSQEASRIYSGNTIYF.